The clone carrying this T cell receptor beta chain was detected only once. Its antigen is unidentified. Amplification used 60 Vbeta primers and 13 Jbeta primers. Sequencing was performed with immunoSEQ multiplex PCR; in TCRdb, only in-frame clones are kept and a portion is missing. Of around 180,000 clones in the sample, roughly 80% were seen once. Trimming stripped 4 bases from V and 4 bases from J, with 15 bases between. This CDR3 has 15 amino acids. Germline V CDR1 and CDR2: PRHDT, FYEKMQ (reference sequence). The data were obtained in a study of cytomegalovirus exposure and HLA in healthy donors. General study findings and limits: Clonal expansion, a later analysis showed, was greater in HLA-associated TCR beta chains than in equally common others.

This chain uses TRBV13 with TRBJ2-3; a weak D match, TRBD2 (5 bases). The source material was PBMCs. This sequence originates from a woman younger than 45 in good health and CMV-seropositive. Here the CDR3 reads CASSSGLPGADTQYF. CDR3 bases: TGTGCCAGCAGCTCGGGCCTCCCCGGGGCAGATACGCAGTATTTT.